Below, 9 T cell receptor beta chains from the same sample are listed, as sequenced in a study of T cell responses to AZD1222 COVID-19 vaccine. Clones were read by immunoSEQ multiplex PCR, and TCRdb kept only the in-frame ones, dropping some. The data hold around 150,000 clones, with about 90% observed a single time. The sample here was peripheral blood, taken 28 days after the second AZD1222 dose. Source of these receptors: an adult who received the AZD1222 COVID-19 vaccine.

This clone was detected only once. The rearrangement joins TRBV3-1 (or the pseudogene TRBV3-2) to TRBJ1-6; D ambiguous. CDR3 length equals 12 residues. Trimming stripped 1 base from V and 9 bases from J, with 4 bases between. Germline V gene sequence: CDR1 LGHDT, CDR2 YNNKEL (reference sequence). CDR3 coding DNA: TGTGCCAGCAGCCAAGGGGGTTCACCCCTCCACTTT. It yields the protein CASSQGGSPLHF.

This clone was detected once. The chain recombines TRBV19 with TRBJ1-1; D not resolved. Deletions cut 6 bases from V and 4 bases from J, with 15 bases between. Germline lookup yields CDR1 LNHDA and CDR2 SQIVND (reference sequence). The CDR3 has 14 amino acids. CDR3 DNA: TGTGCCAGTAGCCTCTACGGGGATAGCACTGAAGCTTTCTTT. Amino acids: CASSLYGDSTEAFF.

The chain links TRBV2 to TRBJ1-2; D remains unclear. In germline, CDR1 is SNHLY, CDR2 FYNNEI. The V and J ends lost 0 bases and 9 bases respectively, with 23 bases between them. This CDR3 is 17 amino acids long. CDR3 protein: CASSEARVSNAVRRYTF. CDR3 sequence (DNA): TGTGCCAGCAGTGAAGCGCGGGTCAGCAACGCGGTCCGGCGCTACACCTTC.

The V call is TRBV19, the J call TRBJ2-7; D perhaps matches TRBD2 (5 bases). Germline CDR1 reads LNHDA; CDR2 reads SQIVND (reference sequence). The CDR3 length is 13 residues. V lost 8 bases and J 0 bases, leaving 11 bases between the germline ends. CDR3 nucleotides: TGTGCCAGTGAGGCTAGCCGCTCCTACGAGCAGTACTTC. Amino acid sequence: CASEASRSYEQYF.

The V gene is TRBV30, the J gene TRBJ2-3, with D unresolved. Trimming stripped 0 bases from V and 5 bases from J, with 9 bases between. The CDR3 is 13 amino acids. The germline CDR1 and CDR2 sequences are GTSNPN and SVGIG (reference sequence). The CDR3 sequence: CAWSVEFRDTQYF. The CDR3 coding sequence is TGTGCCTGGAGTGTAGAGTTTCGAGATACGCAGTATTTT.

This clone was observed a single time. The gene calls are TRBV6-1 and TRBJ1-1; no clear D. The germline V and J ends were trimmed by 2 bases and 10 bases, with 14 bases remaining between them. The CDR3 totals 13 residues. The germline V gene has CDR1 MNHNS and CDR2 SASEGT. CDR3 sequence reads: CASSEWQISGAFF. As DNA, the CDR3 is TGTGCCAGCAGTGAATGGCAGATTTCGGGAGCTTTCTTT.

The V gene is TRBV13, the J gene TRBJ2-2; D call uncertain. Germline loops: CDR1 PRHDT, CDR2 FYEKMQ (reference sequence). This CDR3 has 13 amino acids. V was pared by 5 bases and J by 6 bases, with 10 bases between. This CDR3 is CASSLTGSGELFF. CDR3 bases: TGTGCCAGCAGCCTTACTGGTTCCGGGGAGCTGTTTTTT.

The chain employs TRBV4-2 and TRBJ1-1; D remains ambiguous. Per the germline V gene, CDR1 is LGHNA and CDR2 is YNFKEQ. Deletions cut 4 bases from V and 0 bases from J, with 9 bases between. The length of the CDR3 is 14 residues. The CDR3 protein is CASSPRAVNTEAFF. The CDR3 bases are TGTGCCAGCAGCCCAAGAGCCGTGAACACTGAAGCTTTCTTT.

The rearrangement joins TRBV4-1 to TRBJ1-5; maybe TRBD1 (5 bases). V lost 4 bases and J 0 bases, leaving 10 bases between the germline ends. The CDR3 loop spans 15 amino acids. Germline V gives CDR1 MGHRA, CDR2 YSYEKL. The CDR3 region is CASSLLRVSNQPQHF. CDR3 bases: TGCGCCAGCAGCCTACTCAGGGTTAGCAATCAGCCCCAGCATTTT.